What follows describes a single T cell receptor (beta chain). The data derive from a study of blood T cell repertoires in COVID-19. Individuals in the exposed group had encountered a COVID-19 case within 2 weeks preceding study entry. This CDR3 has 15 residues. Germline values: CDR1 LNHNV, CDR2 YYDKDF (reference sequence). The germline V and J ends were trimmed by 5 bases and 7 bases, with 20 bases remaining between them. TCRdb keeps only in-frame clones here, not all; method: immunoSEQ multiplex PCR. The sample holds fewer than 150,000 clones; under 85% are singletons and the top ten take 1.5% to 2%.

The sequence was obtained from a woman aged 18-29 years who had been exposed to COVID-19. This rearrangement joins TRBV15 to TRBJ1-1; D gene unclear. The sample taken for sequencing was PBMCs or T cells enriched from blood (not recorded which). As DNA, the CDR3 is TGTGCCACCAGCGCAAATCAGAGGGAAACTAGTGAAGCTTTCTTT. Translating it yields CATSANQRETSEAFF. Full variable domain (remainder filled in from reference TRBV15 and TRBJ1-1): DAMVIQNPRYQVTQFGKPVTLSCSQTLNHNVMYWYQQKSSQAPKLLFHYYDKDFNNEADTPDNFQSRRPNTSFCFLDIRSPGLGDTAMYLCATSANQRETSEAFFGQGTRLTVV.